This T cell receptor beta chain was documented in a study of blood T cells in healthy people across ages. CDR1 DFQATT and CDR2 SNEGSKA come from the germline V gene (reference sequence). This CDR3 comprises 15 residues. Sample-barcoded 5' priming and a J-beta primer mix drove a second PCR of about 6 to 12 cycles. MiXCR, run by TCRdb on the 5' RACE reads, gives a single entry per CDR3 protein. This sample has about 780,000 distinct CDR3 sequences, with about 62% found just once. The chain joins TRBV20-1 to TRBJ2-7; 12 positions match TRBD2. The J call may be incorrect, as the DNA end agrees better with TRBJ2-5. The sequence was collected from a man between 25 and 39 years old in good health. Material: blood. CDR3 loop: CSADGTSGLQETQYF. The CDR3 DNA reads TGCAGTGCAGACGGGACTAGCGGGCTACAAGAGACCCAGTACTTC.